The 11 T cell receptor beta chains in this list originate from one sample, sequenced in a study of T-cell reconstitution after alpha-beta-depleted transplantation in children. This sample's TCRbeta library carried unique molecular identifier barcodes. In TCRdb, the PCR reads were re-called with MiXCR into one record per CDR3 protein. Of 500,000 to 750,000 distinct CDR3 sequences listed, under 15% are singletons. The sample was PBMCs, mostly from graft donor cells, taken 360 days after TCRalphabeta/CD19-depleted stem cell transplant. The source is a male patient aged 10 to 17 who had a stem cell transplant for acute myeloid leukemia, so the T cells may come from the graft donor.

This clonotype was picked up a small number of times. The chain recombines TRBV29-1 with TRBJ2-4; D might be TRBD1 or TRBD2, each matching 5 bases. CDR3 length equals 15 residues. Trimming shortened V by 6 bases and J by 3 bases, and 18 bases separated the two germline ends. CDR1 and CDR2 from the germline V gene are SQVTM and ANQGSEA. CDR3 nucleotides: TGCAGCGTGAGCAAAGGGACGCTATTCAAAAACATTCAGTACTTC. Translating gives CSVSKGTLFKNIQYF.

This clonotype was recorded a few times. The genes are TRBV7-6 and TRBJ2-1, with D tentatively TRBD2 (5 bases). From germline, CDR1 is SGHVS and CDR2 FNYEAQ. The CDR3 spans 16 residues. The ends were cut back, 5 bases at V and 2 bases at J, with 16 bases in the middle. CDR3 nucleotides: TGTGCCAGCAGCCCGACTAACTCGGCTCCCTACAATGAGCAGTTCTTC. The encoded protein is CASSPTNSAPYNEQFF. Using reference TRBV7-6 and TRBJ2-1 for the parts outside the CDR3, the full variable domain is GAGVSQSPRYKVTKRGQDVALRCDPISGHVSLYWYRQALGQGPEFLTYFNYEAQQDKSGLPNDRFSAERPEGSISTLTIQRTEQRDSAMYRCASSPTNSAPYNEQFFGPGTRLTVL.

This clonotype was observed a few times. This rearrangement joins TRBV12-3 or TRBV12-4 to TRBJ1-5, with D tentatively TRBD1 (5 bases). The CDR3 has 15 residues. The V end was cut by 1 base, the J end by 4 bases, with 11 bases between. In DNA, the CDR3 is TGTGCCAGCAGTTTAGATGGGGGACGAAATCAGCCCCAGCATTTT. Protein product: CASSLDGGRNQPQHF.

This clonotype was picked up a small number of times. The rearrangement joins TRBV28 to TRBJ2-7, with 7 bases identical to TRBD2. The CDR3 extends over 15 amino acids. The germline CDR1 and CDR2 sequences are MDHEN and SYDVKM. The V and J ends lost 4 bases and 0 bases, in that order; junction bases with no gene match: 6. In DNA, the CDR3 is TGTGCCAGCAGTTCCCAGCGGGACGTCTCCTACGAGCAGTACTTC. Amino acid sequence: CASSSQRDVSYEQYF.

This clonotype was seen a few times. This chain joins TRBV6-2 or TRBV6-3 and TRBJ2-1, with D perhaps matching TRBD1 or TRBD2 (5 bases each). This CDR3 has 15 residues. CDR1 is MNHEY, CDR2 SVGEGT, per germline. V gave up 5 bases and J gave up 6 bases, with 17 bases separating them. For the CDR3, the DNA is TGTGCCAGCAGTGGCCGGGACGGAAAGTTCAATGAGCAGTTCTTC. This sequence encodes CASSGRDGKFNEQFF.

The chain employs TRBV7-9 and TRBJ2-1; 8 bases are shared with TRBD2. CDR3 length: 15 amino acids. Germline V gene sequence: CDR1 SEHNR, CDR2 FQNEAQ (reference sequence). V was pared by 0 bases and J by 8 bases, with 6 bases of the junction left unmatched. The DNA for the CDR3 is TGTGCCAGCAGCTTAGCGGAGCGGGAGTTCGATGAGCAGTTCTTC. Its translation: CASSLAEREFDEQFF.

The chain joins TRBV7-3 to TRBJ2-3, with TRBD2 matching 7 bases. Germline V gene sequence: CDR1 SGHTA, CDR2 FQGTGA. This CDR3 spans 15 amino acids. J gave up 2 bases and V 5 bases, and 7 bases lay outside the gene matches. CDR3 coding DNA: TGTGCCAGCAGCGTTGCGGGAGTCCCCACAGATACGCAGTATTTT. This sequence encodes CASSVAGVPTDTQYF.

This clonotype was detected many times. The chain links TRBV28 to TRBJ2-7; the D is unclear. V was trimmed by 3 bases and J by 3 bases, leaving 6 bases between them. This CDR3 is 12 amino acids long. CDR1 and CDR2 (germline): MDHEN, SYDVKM. DNA for the CDR3: TGTGCCAGCAGTTTGACATTCTACGAGCAGTACTTC. It yields the protein CASSLTFYEQYF.

The sample holds a few counts of this clonotype. The chain joins TRBV4-3 to TRBJ2-1; 11 bases fit TRBD2. Germline V gene data show CDR1 as LGHNA and CDR2 as YSLEER. V trimming: 0 bases; J trimming: 4 bases; junction bases outside the gene matches: 2. This CDR3 spans 16 amino acids. CDR3 amino acids: CASSQEASGGYNEQFF. For the CDR3, the DNA is TGCGCCAGCAGCCAAGAGGCTAGCGGGGGGTACAATGAGCAGTTCTTC.

V is TRBV7-2 and J is TRBJ2-1, with D hard to call. V was cut by 2 bases and J by 6 bases, with 11 bases left in between. This CDR3 has 14 amino acids. Germline V gene data show CDR1 as SGHTA and CDR2 as FQGNSA. The CDR3 DNA is TGTGCCAGCAGCTTAAGTAACCCCTCCAATGAGCAGTTCTTC. It encodes CASSLSNPSNEQFF.

This clonotype was seen more than once but under ten times. The chain is built from TRBV14 and TRBJ2-7; D unresolved. The V end was cut by 0 bases, the J end by 2 bases, with 11 bases between. In germline, CDR1 is SGHDN, CDR2 FVKESK. The CDR3 loop spans 15 amino acids. The CDR3 bases are TGTGCCAGCAGCCAAGAGGTGGGCAGACCCTACGAGCAGTACTTC. Translation gives CASSQEVGRPYEQYF.